This T cell receptor beta chain was documented in a study of spatial heterogeneity in lung cancer. This clonotype was picked up a small number of times. TCRdb analysed the 5' RACE reads with MiXCR anew, one entry per CDR3 protein. The sample carries 90,000 to 95,000 distinct CDR3 sequences, roughly 12% recorded once. V was cut by 5 bases and J by 7 bases, with 14 bases left in between. The CDR3 is 14 amino acids. Per germline, CDR1 LGHDT and CDR2 YNNKEL (reference sequence). Stated time point: sample taken at primary tumor resection. The sequences come from PBMCs, collected at surgery. The chain joins TRBV3-1 to TRBJ2-2; the D gene is possibly TRBD2 (5 bases). The TCR sequence derives from a male donor with early-stage non-small cell lung cancer. CDR3 in DNA: TGTGCCAGCAGCTACAGACTCCGGGACGGGGAGCTGTTTTTT. Translating gives CASSYRLRDGELFF.